This T cell receptor beta chain was recorded in a study of regulatory T cells in long-lasting Graves disease. Per germline, CDR1 MDHEN and CDR2 SYDVKM. J was trimmed by 2 bases and V by 10 bases; bases with no gene match: 14. CDR3 length equals 15 residues. There are a few counts of this clonotype. Its antigen is as yet unknown. Construction of the TCR beta libraries employed iRepertoire HTBI primers in conjunction with Arm-PCR of CDR3 regions. Each CDR3 protein is one row after TCRdb ran MiXCR on the multiplex PCR reads. Among about 430,000 distinct CDR3 sequences listed, 21% were seen once. Findings and limits, study-wide: Whereas new patients shared 950 to 1,000 public clonotypes, persistent patients shared more, at a few thousand.

Sample time point: persistent/refractory GD, antithyroid drugs over 5 years with positive TRAb. RNA extracted from PBMCs served as the sequencing template. Guidelines of the American Thyroid Association were used to diagnose Graves' disease. The sequence came from a female donor with Graves disease. The V and J genes are TRBV28 and TRBJ2-7, with TRBD2 matching 7 bases. Sequencing was performed on peripheral blood mononuclear cells (PBMCs), taken when the disease was refractory, from a patient treated with antithyroid drugs. CDR3 sequence reads: CATREVSSGTYEQYF. The CDR3 DNA follows: TGTGCCACTCGTGAAGTCTCTAGCGGCACCTACGAGCAGTACTTC.